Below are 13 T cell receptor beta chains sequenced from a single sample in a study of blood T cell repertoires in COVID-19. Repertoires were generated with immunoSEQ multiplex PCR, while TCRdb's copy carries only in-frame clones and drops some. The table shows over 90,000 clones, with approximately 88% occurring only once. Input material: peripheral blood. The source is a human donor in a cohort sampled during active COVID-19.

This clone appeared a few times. CDR3 bases: TGTGCCAGCAGCTGGAGCGGGGGGGCATACGAGCAGTACTTC. Translation: CASSWSGGAYEQYF. V gene TRBV11-2 combines with J gene TRBJ2-7; TRBD2 matches at 10 bases. Unmatched junction bases numbered 4, after V lost 4 bases and J lost 4 bases. Germline CDR1 and CDR2: SGHAT and FQNNGV. This CDR3 has 14 residues.

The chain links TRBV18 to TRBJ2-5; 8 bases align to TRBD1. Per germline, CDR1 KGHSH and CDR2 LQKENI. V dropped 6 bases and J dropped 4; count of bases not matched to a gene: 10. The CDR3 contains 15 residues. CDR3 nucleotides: TGTGCCAGCTCGGTACAGGGGGACCCGCCAGAGACCCAGTACTTC. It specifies CASSVQGDPPETQYF.

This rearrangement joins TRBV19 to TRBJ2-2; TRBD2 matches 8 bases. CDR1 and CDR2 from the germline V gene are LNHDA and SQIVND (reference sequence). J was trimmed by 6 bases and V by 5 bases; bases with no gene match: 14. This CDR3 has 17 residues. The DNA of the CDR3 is TGTGCCAGTAGTCGAGACCCTAGCGGGTCCCCCGCCGGGGAGCTGTTTTTT. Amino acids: CASSRDPSGSPAGELFF.

CDR3 region: CASSEATPNYGYTF. In DNA, the CDR3 is TGTGCCAGCAGTGAAGCCACTCCTAACTATGGCTACACCTTC. This chain connects TRBV6-1 to TRBJ1-2; D unresolved. Trimming shortened V by 0 bases and J by 0 bases, and 5 bases separated the two germline ends. Germline CDR1 MNHNS, CDR2 SASEGT. CDR3 size: 14 residues.

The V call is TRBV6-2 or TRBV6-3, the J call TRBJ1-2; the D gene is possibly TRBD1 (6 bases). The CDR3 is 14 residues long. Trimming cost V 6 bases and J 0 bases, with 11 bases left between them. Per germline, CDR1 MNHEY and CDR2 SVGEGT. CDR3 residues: CASSSDRANYGYTF. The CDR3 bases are TGTGCCAGCAGCTCGGACAGAGCTAACTATGGCTACACCTTC.

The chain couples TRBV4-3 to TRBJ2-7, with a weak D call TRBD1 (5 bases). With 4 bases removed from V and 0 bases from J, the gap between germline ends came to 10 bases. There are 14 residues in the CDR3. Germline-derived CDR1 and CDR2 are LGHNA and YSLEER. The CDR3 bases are TGCGCCAGCAGCCTGGGGCTGAGCTCCTACGAGCAGTACTTC. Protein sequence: CASSLGLSSYEQYF.

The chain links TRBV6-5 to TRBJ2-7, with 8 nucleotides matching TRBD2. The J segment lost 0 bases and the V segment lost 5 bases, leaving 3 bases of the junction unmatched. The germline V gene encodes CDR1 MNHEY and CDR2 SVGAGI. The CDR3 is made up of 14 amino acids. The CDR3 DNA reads TGTGCCAGCAGTAGCGGGGGCAGCTCCTACGAGCAGTACTTC. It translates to CASSSGGSSYEQYF.

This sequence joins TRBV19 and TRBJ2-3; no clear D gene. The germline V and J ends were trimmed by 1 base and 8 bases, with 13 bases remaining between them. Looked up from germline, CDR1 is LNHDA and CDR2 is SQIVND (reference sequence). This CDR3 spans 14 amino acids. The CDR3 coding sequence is TGTGCCAGTAGTATAGGGGCCCCTCAAGGTACGCAGTATTTT. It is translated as CASSIGAPQGTQYF.

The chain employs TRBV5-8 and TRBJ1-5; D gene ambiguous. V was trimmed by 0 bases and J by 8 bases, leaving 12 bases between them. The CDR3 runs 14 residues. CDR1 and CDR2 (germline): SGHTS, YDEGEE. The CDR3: CASSLGRPGEPQHF. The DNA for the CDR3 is TGTGCCAGCAGCTTGGGACGGCCCGGGGAGCCCCAGCATTTT.

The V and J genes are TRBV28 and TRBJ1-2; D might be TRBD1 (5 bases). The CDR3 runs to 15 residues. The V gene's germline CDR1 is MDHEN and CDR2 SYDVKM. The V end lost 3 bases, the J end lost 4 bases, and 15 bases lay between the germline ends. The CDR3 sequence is CASSFLFDRIYGYTF. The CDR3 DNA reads TGTGCCAGCAGTTTTCTCTTCGACAGAATCTATGGCTACACCTTC.

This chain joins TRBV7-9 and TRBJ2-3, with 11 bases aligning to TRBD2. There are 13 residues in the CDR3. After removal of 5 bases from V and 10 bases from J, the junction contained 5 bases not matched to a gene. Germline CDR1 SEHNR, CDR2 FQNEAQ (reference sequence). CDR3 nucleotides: TGTGCCAGCAGCATGACTAGCGGGGTCGCGCAGTATTTT. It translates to CASSMTSGVAQYF.

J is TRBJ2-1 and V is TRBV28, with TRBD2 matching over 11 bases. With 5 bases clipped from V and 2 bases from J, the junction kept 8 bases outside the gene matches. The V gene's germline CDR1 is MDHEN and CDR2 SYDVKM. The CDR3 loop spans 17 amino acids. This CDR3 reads CASSDLGLADPYNEQFF. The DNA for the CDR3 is TGTGCCAGCAGTGACCTGGGACTAGCGGATCCCTACAATGAGCAGTTCTTC.

CDR3 region: CASLGDRGTWTQHF. DNA of the CDR3: TGTGCCAGCCTCGGGGACAGGGGGACCTGGACCCAGCATTTT. The gene calls are TRBV28 and TRBJ1-5; 11 bases align to TRBD1. With 8 bases clipped from V and 11 bases from J, the junction kept 11 bases outside the gene matches. The CDR3 runs 14 residues. The germline V gene encodes CDR1 MDHEN and CDR2 SYDVKM. The full variable domain, completed using reference TRBV28 and TRBJ1-5, is DVKVTQSSRYLVKRTGEKVFLECVQDMDHENMFWYRQDPGLGLRLIYFSYDVKMKEKGDIPEGYSVSREKKERFSLILESASTNQTSMYLCASLGDRGTWTQHFGDGTRLSIL.